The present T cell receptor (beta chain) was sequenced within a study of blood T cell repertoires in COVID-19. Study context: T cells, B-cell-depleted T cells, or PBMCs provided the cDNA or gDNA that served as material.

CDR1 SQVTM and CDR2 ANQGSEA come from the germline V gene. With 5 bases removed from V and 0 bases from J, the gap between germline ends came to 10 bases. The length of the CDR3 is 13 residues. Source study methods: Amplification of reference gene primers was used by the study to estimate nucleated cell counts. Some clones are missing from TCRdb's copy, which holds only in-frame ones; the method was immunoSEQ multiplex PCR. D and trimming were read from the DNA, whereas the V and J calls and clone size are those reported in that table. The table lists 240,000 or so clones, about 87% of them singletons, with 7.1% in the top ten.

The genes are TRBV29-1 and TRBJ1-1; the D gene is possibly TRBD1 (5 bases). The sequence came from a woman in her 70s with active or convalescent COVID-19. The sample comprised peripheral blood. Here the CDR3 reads CSVTGLLNTEAFF. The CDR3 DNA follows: TGCAGCGTTACAGGCCTTCTGAACACTGAAGCTTTCTTT.